This T cell receptor beta chain was retrieved from a study of molecular identifiers for immune sequencing clone quantification. MiXCR, run by TCRdb on the PCR reads, gives a single entry per CDR3 protein. The sample shows fewer than 100,000 distinct CDR3 sequences, roughly 21% of them seen only once. V was trimmed by 0 bases and J by 0 bases, leaving 6 bases between them. This CDR3 is built from 14 residues. Per the germline V gene, CDR1 is SNHLY and CDR2 is FYNNEI. In this sample, this clonotype turned up many times. Naive CD8 libraries came from approximately 20,000 to 980,000 sorted cells with 10%, 30% or 50% RNA. Naive CD8 T cells were sorted as CD8+CD4-CCR7+CD45RA+.

This receptor was obtained from a human donor in good health. Some libraries in this study had Jurkat cell RNA spiked in. V usage is TRBV2 and J usage is TRBJ2-7; D remains ambiguous. Sequencing input: naive CD8+ T cells from blood, with Jurkat cell RNA spiked in. Subset given: FACS-sorted CD8+CD4-CCR7+CD45RA+ naive T cells. The CDR3 DNA reads as TGTGCCAGCAGTGAAGCCTGGGGCTCCTACGAGCAGTACTTC. Translated: CASSEAWGSYEQYF.